This TCR beta chain is drawn from a study of T cells in Graves' hyperthyroidism and ophthalmopathy. Lactation, pregnancy, other autoimmune disease or uncontrolled infection excluded patients. Amplified regions were TCR beta CDR3 sequences from RNA transcripts. The HTBI primer set was used in a first-round RT-PCR of the TCR CDR3. In TCRdb, the multiplex PCR reads were re-called with MiXCR into one record per CDR3 protein. Of approximately 700,000 distinct CDR3 sequences listed, approximately 16% are singletons. The CDR3 spans 15 residues. V lost 6 bases to trimming and J lost 5 bases, with 19 bases between them. In germline, CDR1 is SNHLY, CDR2 FYNNEI. This clonotype was seen ten or more times.

The receptor's source is a man aged 18 to 35 with Graves' hyperthyroidism. The chain uses TRBV2 and TRBJ1-1; D is perhaps TRBD1 (5 bases). Sequenced sample: blood. The CDR3 DNA is TGTGCCAGCAGCCTTCCGGGACTGAGAACGACTGAAGCTTTCTTT. It specifies CASSLPGLRTTEAFF.